The present T cell receptor (beta chain) was sequenced within a study of T cell responses to AZD1222 COVID-19 vaccine. V trimming: 3 bases; J trimming: 1 base; junction bases outside the gene matches: 6. From germline, CDR1 is SGHRS and CDR2 YFSETQ. This CDR3 has 15 amino acids. Produced via immunoSEQ multiplex PCR; TCRdb's table is partial and in-frame only. Among 120,000 or so clones listed, roughly 91% were seen once. The gene calls are TRBV5-1 and TRBJ1-1; the match to TRBD1 covers 7 bases. The clonotype comes from an adult in good health. The sample consisted of peripheral blood, taken on day 0 of AZD1222 vaccination. The CDR3 DNA is TGCGCCAGCAGCTCGTCACAGGGGCGGAACACTGAAGCTTTCTTT. Translating gives CASSSSQGRNTEAFF.